This TCR beta chain is drawn from a study of tumor-infiltrating lymphocytes in glioblastoma multiforme. Trimming stripped 1 base from V and 7 bases from J, with 5 bases between. CDR1 and CDR2 from the germline V gene are SNHLY and FYNNEI. CDR3 size: 11 residues. This clonotype appeared a few times. Three nested ARM-PCR rounds with V-beta and C-beta primers built TCRB libraries. TCRdb called the multiplex PCR reads again in MiXCR, with one record for every CDR3 protein. The sample holds 30,000 or so distinct CDR3 sequences; 60% to 75% are singletons and the top ten take roughly 31%. The TCR originated in a male donor with glioblastoma. The sample was brain tumor tissue. This sequence joins TRBV2 and TRBJ2-7; D is unresolved. The CDR3 here is CASSEVAEQYF. As DNA, the CDR3 is TGTGCCAGCAGTGAAGTGGCTGAGCAGTACTTC.